Sequencing of this TCR beta chain was carried out in a study of graft-versus-host responses after intestinal transplantation. Study-wide findings and caveats: Researchers found GvH clones in recipient marrow, and some showed up first in ileum or blood.

A note on this clone: Its antigen is not known.

Germline CDR1 and CDR2: MNHEY and SMNVEV (reference sequence). V was trimmed by 1 base and J by 8 bases, leaving 12 bases between them. CDR3 size: 14 residues. Assay used: immunoSEQ multiplex PCR; TCRdb lists only in-frame clones, some missing. The sample lists about 35,000 clones, over 90% seen once, with about 20% in the top ten. The TCR sequence derives from a human donor who was the organ donor for an intestinal transplant. This specimen consisted of unstimulated CD8+ T cells sorted from spleen or lymph node cells, obtained before transplant. This chain links TRBV27 with TRBJ2-1, with D possibly matching TRBD1 (6 bases). The CDR3 loop reads CASSLLGQGHEQFF. The CDR3 coding sequence is TGTGCCAGCAGTTTATTGGGGCAGGGGCATGAGCAGTTCTTC.